The following is a T cell receptor beta chain sequence with its context. Its antigen is not known. This sample is drawn from a study of OX40 agonist ivuxolimab in advanced cancers. Study as a whole: Ivuxolimab, which patients received intravenously every 2 weeks, was dosed at 0.01 to 10 mg/kg. Study-wide results and caveats: Part of the nonresponder group also had normalized T-cell clonal expansion that was low. In CD8+ T cells, expanded clones were on average more numerous than in CD4+.

Repertoires were generated with immunoSEQ multiplex PCR, while TCRdb's copy carries only in-frame clones and drops some. The sample contains about 68,000 clones, under 90% of which appear only once. There are 14 residues in the CDR3. With V trimmed by 3 bases and J by 6 bases, 5 bases remained unmatched. The germline V gene has CDR1 MNHNS and CDR2 SASEGT. The sequence was obtained from an adult with an advanced solid tumor such as melanoma, head and neck, liver or kidney cancer. The rearrangement joins TRBV6-1 to TRBJ2-1; the match to TRBD1 covers 7 bases. Source: CD4+ or CD8+ T cells sorted from blood, taken in a trial of the OX40 agonist ivuxolimab. For the CDR3, the DNA is TGTGCCAGCAGTGATTACAGGGGAACCAATGAGCAGTTCTTC. Protein product: CASSDYRGTNEQFF.